This entry is about one T cell receptor beta chain. Assay used: immunoSEQ multiplex PCR; TCRdb lists only in-frame clones, some missing. The table shows around 84,000 clones, with roughly nine tenths occurring only once. Trimming left V 0 bases short and J 2 bases short, with 17 bases between. Germline V gives CDR1 SGHVS, CDR2 FNYEAQ. This CDR3 has 18 residues. These data are taken from a study of technical replicates of blood from a few donors. The sequenced material came from T cells isolated from PBMCs. The receptor's source is a human donor in good health. The V gene is TRBV7-6, the J gene TRBJ2-1; weak D call: TRBD1 (6 bases). CDR3 sequence: CASSLAPTAGVTYNEQFF. CDR3 nucleotides: TGTGCCAGCAGCTTAGCTCCCACGGCAGGGGTTACCTACAATGAGCAGTTCTTC.